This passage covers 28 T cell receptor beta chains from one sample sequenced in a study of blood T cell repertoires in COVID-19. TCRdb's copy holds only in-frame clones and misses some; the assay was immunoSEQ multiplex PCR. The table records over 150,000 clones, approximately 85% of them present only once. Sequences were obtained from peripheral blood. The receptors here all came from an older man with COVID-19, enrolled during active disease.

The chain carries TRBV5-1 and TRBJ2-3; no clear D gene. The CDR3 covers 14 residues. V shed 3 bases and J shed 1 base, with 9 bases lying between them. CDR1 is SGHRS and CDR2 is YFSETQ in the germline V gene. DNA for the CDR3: TGCGCCAGCAGCTATGGCCTCCGCACAGATACGCAGTATTTT. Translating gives CASSYGLRTDTQYF.

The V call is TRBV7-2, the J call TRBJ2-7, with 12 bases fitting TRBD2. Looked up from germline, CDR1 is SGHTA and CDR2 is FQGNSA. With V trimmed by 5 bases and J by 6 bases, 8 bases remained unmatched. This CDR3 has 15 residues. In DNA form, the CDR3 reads TGTGCCAGCAGCCTCTCTAGCGGGGGGGCAGTCGAGCAGTACTTC. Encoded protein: CASSLSSGGAVEQYF.

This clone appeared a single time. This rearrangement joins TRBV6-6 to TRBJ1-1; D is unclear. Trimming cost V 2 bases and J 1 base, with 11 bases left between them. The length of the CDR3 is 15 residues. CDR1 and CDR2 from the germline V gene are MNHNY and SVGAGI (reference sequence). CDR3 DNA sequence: TGTGCCAGCAGTTACAGAGCGACGAGGAACACTGAAGCTTTCTTT. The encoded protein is CASSYRATRNTEAFF.

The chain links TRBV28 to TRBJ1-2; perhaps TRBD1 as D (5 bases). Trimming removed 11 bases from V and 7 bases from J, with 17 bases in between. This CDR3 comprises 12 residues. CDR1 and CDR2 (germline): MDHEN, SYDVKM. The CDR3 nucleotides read TGTGCCGCGGTCCGGGGGACGAGTGGCTACACCTTC. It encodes CAAVRGTSGYTF.

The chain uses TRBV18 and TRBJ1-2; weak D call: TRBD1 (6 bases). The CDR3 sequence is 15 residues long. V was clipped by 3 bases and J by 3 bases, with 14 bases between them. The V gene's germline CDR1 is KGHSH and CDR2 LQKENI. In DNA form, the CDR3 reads TGTGCCAGCTCACCCACAGGGTCCTTGGACTATGGCTACACCTTC. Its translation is CASSPTGSLDYGYTF.

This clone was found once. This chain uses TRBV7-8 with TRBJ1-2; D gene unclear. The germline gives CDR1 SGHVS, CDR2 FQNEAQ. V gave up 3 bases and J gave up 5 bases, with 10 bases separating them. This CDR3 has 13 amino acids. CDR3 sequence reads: CASSFRREYGYTF. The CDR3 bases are TGTGCCAGCAGCTTTAGGCGGGAGTATGGCTACACCTTC.

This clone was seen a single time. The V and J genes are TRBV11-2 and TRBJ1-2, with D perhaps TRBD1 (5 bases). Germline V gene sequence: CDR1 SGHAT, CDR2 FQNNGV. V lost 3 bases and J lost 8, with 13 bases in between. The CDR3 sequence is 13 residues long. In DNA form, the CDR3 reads TGTGCCAGCAGCTTGGCTGGAGGGGACGGCTACACCTTC. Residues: CASSLAGGDGYTF.

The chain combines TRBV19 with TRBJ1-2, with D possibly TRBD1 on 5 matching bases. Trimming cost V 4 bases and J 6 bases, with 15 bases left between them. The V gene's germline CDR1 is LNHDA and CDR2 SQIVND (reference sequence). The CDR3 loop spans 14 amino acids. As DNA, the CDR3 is TGTGCCAGTAGTAACCCTTTATCGGGGGATGGCTACACCTTC. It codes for CASSNPLSGDGYTF.

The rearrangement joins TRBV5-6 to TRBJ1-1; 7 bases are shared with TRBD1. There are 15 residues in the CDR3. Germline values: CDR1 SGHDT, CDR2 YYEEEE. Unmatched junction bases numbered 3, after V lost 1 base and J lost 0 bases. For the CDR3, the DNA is TGTGCCAGCAGCTTGACAGGGGCTATGAACACTGAAGCTTTCTTT. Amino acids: CASSLTGAMNTEAFF. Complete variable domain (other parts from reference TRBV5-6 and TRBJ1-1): DAGVTQSPTHLIKTRGQQVTLRCSPKSGHDTVSWYQQALGQGPQFIFQYYEEEERQRGNFPDRFSGHQFPNYSSELNVNALLLGDSALYLCASSLTGAMNTEAFFGQGTRLTVV.

The CDR3 nucleotides read TGCAGCGTTACAGGGGTGGGGGGGCCCCAGCATTTT. Its protein product is CSVTGVGGPQHF. The J gene is TRBJ1-5, the V gene TRBV29-1; 7 bases map to TRBD1. The CDR3 is 12 residues long. The germline CDR1 and CDR2 sequences are SQVTM and ANQGSEA. With 5 bases clipped from V and 9 bases from J, the junction kept 7 bases outside the gene matches. Drawing the rest from reference TRBV29-1 and TRBJ1-5, the complete variable domain is SAVISQKPSRDICQRGTSLTIQCQVDSQVTMMFWYRQQPGQSLTLIATANQGSEATYESGFVIDKFPISRPNLTFSTLTVSNMSPEDSSIYLCSVTGVGGPQHFGDGTRLSIL.

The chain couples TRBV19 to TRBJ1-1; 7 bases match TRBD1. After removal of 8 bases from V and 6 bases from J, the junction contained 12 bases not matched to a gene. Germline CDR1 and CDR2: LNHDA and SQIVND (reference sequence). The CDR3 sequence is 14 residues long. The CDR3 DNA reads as TGTGCCAGTGCCAACAGGGGTGGGGGCGCTGAAGCTTTCTTT. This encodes CASANRGGGAEAFF.

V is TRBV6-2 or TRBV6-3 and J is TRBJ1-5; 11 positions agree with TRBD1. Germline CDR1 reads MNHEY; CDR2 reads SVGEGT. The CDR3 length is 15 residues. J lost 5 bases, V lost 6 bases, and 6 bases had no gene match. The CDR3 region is CASSRTGGEYQPQHF. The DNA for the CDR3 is TGTGCCAGCAGCCGGACAGGGGGCGAGTATCAGCCCCAGCATTTT.

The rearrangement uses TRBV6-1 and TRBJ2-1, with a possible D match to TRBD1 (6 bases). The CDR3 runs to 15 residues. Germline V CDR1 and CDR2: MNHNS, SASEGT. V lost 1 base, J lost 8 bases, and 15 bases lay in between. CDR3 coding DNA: TGTGCCAGCAGTGAAGGGACAGTTACTAGGTATGAGCAGTTCTTC. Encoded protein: CASSEGTVTRYEQFF.

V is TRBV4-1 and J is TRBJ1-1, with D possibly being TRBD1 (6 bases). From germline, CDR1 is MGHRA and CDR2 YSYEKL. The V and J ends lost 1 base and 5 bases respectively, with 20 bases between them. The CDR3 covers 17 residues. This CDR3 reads CASSQVPPSGVLTEAFF. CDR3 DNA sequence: TGCGCCAGCAGCCAAGTTCCACCCTCAGGGGTTCTAACTGAAGCTTTCTTT.

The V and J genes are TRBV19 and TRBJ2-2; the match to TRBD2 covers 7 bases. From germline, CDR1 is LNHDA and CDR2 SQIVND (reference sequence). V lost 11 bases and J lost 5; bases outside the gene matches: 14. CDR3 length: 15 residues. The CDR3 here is CAALGGEGVTGELFF. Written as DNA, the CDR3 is TGTGCCGCCCTGGGGGGGGAGGGAGTGACCGGGGAGCTGTTTTTT. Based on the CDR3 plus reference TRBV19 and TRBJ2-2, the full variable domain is DGGITQSPKYLFRKEGQNVTLSCEQNLNHDAMYWYRQDPGQGLRLIYYSQIVNDFQKGDIAEGYSVSREKKESFPLTVTSAQKNPTAFYLCAALGGEGVTGELFFGEGSRLTVL.

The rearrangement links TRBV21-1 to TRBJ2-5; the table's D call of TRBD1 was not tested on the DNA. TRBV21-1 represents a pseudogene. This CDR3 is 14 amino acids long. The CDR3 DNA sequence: TGTGCCAGCAGCAACCCAAGGGGCCAAGAGACCCAGTACTTC. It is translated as CASSNPRGQETQYF.

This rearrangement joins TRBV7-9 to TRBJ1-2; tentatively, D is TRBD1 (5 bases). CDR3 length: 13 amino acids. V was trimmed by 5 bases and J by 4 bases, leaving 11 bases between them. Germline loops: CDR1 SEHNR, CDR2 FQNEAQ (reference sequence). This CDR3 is CASSARDSYGYTF. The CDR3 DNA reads TGTGCCAGCAGCGCCCGGGACTCCTATGGCTACACCTTC.

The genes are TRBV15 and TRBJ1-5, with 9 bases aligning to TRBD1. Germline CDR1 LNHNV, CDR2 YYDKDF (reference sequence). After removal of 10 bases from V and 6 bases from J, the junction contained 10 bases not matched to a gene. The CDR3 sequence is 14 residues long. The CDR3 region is CAISSGQGGQPQHF. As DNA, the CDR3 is TGTGCCATTTCTTCGGGACAGGGTGGTCAGCCCCAGCATTTT. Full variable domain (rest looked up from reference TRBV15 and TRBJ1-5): DAMVIQNPRYQVTQFGKPVTLSCSQTLNHNVMYWYQQKSSQAPKLLFHYYDKDFNNEADTPDNFQSRRPNTSFCFLDIRSPGLGDTAMYLCAISSGQGGQPQHFGDGTRLSIL.

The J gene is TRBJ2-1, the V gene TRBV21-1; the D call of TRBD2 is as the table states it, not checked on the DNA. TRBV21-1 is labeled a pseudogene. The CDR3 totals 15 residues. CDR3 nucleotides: TGTGCCAGCAGCAGGAGACTAGCGGGGAAGAATGAGCAGTTCTTC. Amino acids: CASSRRLAGKNEQFF.

For the CDR3, the DNA is TGTGCCAGCAGCGGCCGGACTAGCGGGGGACTACAAAACATTCAGTACTTC. Protein product: CASSGRTSGGLQNIQYF. The chain couples TRBV9 to TRBJ2-4, with 13 bases that match TRBD2. Trimming removed 3 bases from V and 5 bases from J; junction bases left unmatched: 8. The CDR3 has 17 residues. Per the germline V gene, CDR1 is SGDLS and CDR2 is YYNGEE.

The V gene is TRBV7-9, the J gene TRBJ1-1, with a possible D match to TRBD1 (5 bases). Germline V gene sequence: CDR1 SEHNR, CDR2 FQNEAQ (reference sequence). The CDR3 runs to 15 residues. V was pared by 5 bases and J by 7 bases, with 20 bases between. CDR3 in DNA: TGTGCCAGCAGCCCCGGGACTGCGGGGAGAGGTGAAGCTTTCTTT. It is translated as CASSPGTAGRGEAFF.

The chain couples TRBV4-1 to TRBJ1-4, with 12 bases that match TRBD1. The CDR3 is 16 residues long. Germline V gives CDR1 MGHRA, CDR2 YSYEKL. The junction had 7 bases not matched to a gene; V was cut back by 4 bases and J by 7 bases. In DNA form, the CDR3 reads TGCGCCAGCAGCCCGGGACAGGGGGCGTGGGGTGAAAAACTGTTTTTT. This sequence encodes CASSPGQGAWGEKLFF.

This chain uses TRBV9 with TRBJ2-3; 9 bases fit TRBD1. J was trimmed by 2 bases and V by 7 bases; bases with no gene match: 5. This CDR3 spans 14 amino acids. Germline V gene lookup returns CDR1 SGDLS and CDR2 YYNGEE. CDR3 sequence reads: CASGQGLFTDTQYF. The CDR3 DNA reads TGTGCCAGCGGACAGGGGCTTTTCACAGATACGCAGTATTTT.

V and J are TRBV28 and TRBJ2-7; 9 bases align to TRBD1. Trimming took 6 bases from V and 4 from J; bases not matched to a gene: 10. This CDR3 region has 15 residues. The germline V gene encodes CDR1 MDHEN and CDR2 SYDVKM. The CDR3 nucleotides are TGTGCCAGCAGCCCCCGGGACAGGGCCAGTTACGAGCAGTACTTC. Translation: CASSPRDRASYEQYF.

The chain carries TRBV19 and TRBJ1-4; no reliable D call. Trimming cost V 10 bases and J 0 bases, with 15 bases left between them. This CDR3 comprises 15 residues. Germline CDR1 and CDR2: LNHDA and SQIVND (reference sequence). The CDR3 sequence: CATCGTDATNEKLFF. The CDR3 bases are TGTGCCACCTGTGGAACAGATGCAACTAATGAAAAACTGTTTTTT.

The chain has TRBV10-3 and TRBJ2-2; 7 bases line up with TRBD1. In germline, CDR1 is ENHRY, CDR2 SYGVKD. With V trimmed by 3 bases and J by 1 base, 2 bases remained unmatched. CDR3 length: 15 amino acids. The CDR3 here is CAISENRGNTGELFF. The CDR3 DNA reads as TGTGCCATCAGTGAAAACAGGGGGAACACCGGGGAGCTGTTTTTT.

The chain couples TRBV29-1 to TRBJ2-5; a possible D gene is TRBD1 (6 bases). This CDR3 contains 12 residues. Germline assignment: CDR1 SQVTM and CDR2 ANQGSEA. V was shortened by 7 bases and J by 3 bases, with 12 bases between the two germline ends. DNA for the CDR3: TGCAGCGGGGCCAAGGGGGAAGAGACCCAGTACTTC. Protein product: CSGAKGEETQYF.

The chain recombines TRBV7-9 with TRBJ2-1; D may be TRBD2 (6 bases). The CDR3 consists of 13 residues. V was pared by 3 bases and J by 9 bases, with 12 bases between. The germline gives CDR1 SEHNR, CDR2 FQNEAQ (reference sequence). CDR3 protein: CASSFRDSSEQFF. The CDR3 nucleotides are TGTGCCAGCAGCTTCCGGGACTCAAGTGAGCAGTTCTTC.